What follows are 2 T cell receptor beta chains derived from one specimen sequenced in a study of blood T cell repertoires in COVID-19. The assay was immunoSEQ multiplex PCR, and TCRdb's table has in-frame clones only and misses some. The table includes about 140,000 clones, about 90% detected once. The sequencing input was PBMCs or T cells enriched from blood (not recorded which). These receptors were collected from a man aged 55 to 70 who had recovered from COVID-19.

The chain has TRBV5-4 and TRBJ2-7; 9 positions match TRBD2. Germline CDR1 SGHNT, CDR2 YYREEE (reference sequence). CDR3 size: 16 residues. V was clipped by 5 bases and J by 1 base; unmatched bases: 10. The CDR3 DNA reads TGTGCCAGCAGACCCTGGGTAGCGGGAGAATCCTACGAGCAGTACTTC. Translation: CASRPWVAGESYEQYF.

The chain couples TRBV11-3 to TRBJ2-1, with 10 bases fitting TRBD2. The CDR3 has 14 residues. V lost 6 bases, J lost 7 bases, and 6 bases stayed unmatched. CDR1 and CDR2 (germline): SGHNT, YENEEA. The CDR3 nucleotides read TGTGCCAGCAGTCAAAGCGGGAGGGCAAATGAGCAGTTCTTC. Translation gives CASSQSGRANEQFF.